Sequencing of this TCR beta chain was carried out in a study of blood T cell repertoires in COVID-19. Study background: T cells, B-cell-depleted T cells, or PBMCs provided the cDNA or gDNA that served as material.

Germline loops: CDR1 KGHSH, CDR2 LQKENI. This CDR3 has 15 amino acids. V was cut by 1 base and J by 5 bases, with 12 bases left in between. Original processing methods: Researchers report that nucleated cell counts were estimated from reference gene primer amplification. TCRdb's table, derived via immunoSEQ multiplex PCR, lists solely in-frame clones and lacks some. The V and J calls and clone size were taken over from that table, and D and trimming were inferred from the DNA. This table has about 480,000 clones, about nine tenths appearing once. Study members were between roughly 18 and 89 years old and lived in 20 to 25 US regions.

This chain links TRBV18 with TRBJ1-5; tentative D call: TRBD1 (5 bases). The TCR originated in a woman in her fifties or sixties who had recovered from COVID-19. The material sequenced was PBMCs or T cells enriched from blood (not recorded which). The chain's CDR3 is CASSPLPGRDQPQHF. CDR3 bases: TGTGCCAGCTCACCACTGCCAGGGAGGGATCAGCCCCAGCATTTT. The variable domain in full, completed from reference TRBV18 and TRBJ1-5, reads NAGVMQNPRHLVRRRGQEARLRCSPMKGHSHVYWYRQLPEEGLKFMVYLQKENIIDESGMPKERFSAEFPKEGPSILRIQQVVRGDSAAYFCASSPLPGRDQPQHFGDGTRLSIL.